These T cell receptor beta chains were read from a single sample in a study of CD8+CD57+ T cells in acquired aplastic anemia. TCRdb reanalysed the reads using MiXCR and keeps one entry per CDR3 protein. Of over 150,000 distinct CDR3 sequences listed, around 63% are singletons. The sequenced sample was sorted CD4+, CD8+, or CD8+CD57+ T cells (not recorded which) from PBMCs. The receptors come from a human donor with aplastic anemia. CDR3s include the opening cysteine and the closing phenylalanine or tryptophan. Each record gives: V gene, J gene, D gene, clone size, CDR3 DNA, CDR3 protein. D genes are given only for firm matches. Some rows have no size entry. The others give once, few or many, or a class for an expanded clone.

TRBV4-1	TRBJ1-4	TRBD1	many	TGCGCCAGCAGCCAACTTTCCGACAGGGTTGGTGAAAAACTGTTTTTT	CASSQLSDRVGEKLFF
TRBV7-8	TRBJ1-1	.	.	TGTGCCAGCAGCTTATCGAAGGGAGCTGAAGCTTTCTTT	CASSLSKGAEAFF
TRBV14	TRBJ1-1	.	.	TGTGCCAGCAGCCAAGATTTAGGGCTCGACACTGAAGCTTTCTTT	CASSQDLGLDTEAFF
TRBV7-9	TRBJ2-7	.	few	TGTGCCAGCAGCTTAGCTGGTCGCGTAGCCTCCTACGAGCAGTACTTC	CASSLAGRVASYEQYF
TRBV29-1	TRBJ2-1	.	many	TGCAGCGTTGAAGCACGTGAGCAGTTCTTC	CSVEAREQFF
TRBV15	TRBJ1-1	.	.	TGTGCCACCAGCAGAGGGGCGGGTGAGACTTTCTTT	CATSRGAGETFF
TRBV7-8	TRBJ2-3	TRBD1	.	TGTGCCAGCAGCGTGGGACAGTCTACGCAGTATTTT	CASSVGQSTQYF
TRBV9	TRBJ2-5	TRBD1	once	TGTGCCAGCAGCTTAGGGATCGTCAGGGGGTACGAGACCCAGTACTTC	CASSLGIVRGYETQYF
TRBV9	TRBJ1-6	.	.	TGTGCCAGCAGCGTAGGGGGGGGGGTTTCACCCCTCCACTTT	CASSVGGGVSPLHF
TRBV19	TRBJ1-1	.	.	TGTGCCAGTAGCCAATACATGAACACTGAAGCTTTCTTT	CASSQYMNTEAFF
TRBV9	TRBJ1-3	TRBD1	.	TGTGCCAGCAGCTTTTCGACAGGGTTTGGAAACACCATATATTTT	CASSFSTGFGNTIYF
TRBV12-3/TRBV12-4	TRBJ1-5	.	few	TGTGCCAGCAGCTCGGGTGGGCTCAATCAGCCCCAGCATTTT	CASSSGGLNQPQHF
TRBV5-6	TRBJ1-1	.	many	TGTGCCAGCAGCCCGGAGGGGGCTGAAGCTTTCTTT	CASSPEGAEAFF
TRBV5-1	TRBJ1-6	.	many	TGTGCCAGCAGTTTAGGGCAGGGAAATTCACCCCTCCACTTT	CASSLGQGNSPLHF
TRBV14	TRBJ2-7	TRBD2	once	TGTGCCAGCAGCCCGGGACTAGCGGAAACCTACGAGCAGTACTTC	CASSPGLAETYEQYF
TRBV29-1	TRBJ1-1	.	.	TGCAGCGTTGAAGAGGGCGGAGAGGCTTTCTTT	CSVEEGGEAFF
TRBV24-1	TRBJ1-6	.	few	TGTGCCACCAGTGATTTCGCAGGCCATTCACCCCTCCACTTT	CATSDFAGHSPLHF
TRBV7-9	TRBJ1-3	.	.	TGTGCCAGCAGCTATCGAAACACCATATATTTT	CASSYRNTIYF
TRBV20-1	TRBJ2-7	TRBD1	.	TGCAGTGCTAGAAGTACAGGGGTTCCCTACGAGCAGTACTTC	CSARSTGVPYEQYF
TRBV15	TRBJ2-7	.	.	TGTGCCACCAGCTTCCCGGAGTGGGACGAGCAGTACTTC	CATSFPEWDEQYF
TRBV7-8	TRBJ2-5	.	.	TGTGCCAGCAGCTTAGGGACGGGGGTCCAAGAGACCCAGTACTTC	CASSLGTGVQETQYF
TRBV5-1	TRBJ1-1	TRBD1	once	TGCGCCAGCAGCCCCCGGGGGGACAGAATGAACACTGAAGCTTTCTTT	CASSPRGDRMNTEAFF
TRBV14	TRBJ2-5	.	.	TGTGCCAGCAGCCAAGTAGAGGGGTTTGGGACCCAGTACTTC	CASSQVEGFGTQYF
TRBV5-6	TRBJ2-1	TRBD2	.	TGTGCCAGCAGCTTCCTAGCGGGGGCCCACAATGAGCAGTTCTTC	CASSFLAGAHNEQFF
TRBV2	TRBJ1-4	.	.	TGTGCCAGCAGTGTGAGGGACCAGAATGAAAAACTGTTTTTT	CASSVRDQNEKLFF
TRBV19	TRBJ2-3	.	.	TGTGCCACCAGATTAGTAGGGGATACGCAGTATTTT	CATRLVGDTQYF
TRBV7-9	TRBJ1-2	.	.	TGTGCCAGCAGCTTAGGCAACAGCGGCTATGGCTACACCTTC	CASSLGNSGYGYTF
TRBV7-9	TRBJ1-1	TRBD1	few	TGTGCCAGCAGCTGGGGACAGATAAACACTGAAGCTTTCTTT	CASSWGQINTEAFF
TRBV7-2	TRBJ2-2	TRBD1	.	TGTGCCACCCGACAGGGCGGAACCGGGGAGCTGTTTTTT	CATRQGGTGELFF
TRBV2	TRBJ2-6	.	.	TGTGCCAGCAGTGTGGCGGCCAACGTCCTGACTTTC	CASSVAANVLTF
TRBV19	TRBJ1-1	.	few	TGTGCCAGTAGTATGAGGCAGACTGAAGCTTTCTTT	CASSMRQTEAFF
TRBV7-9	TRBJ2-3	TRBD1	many	TGTGCCAGCAGCTTGGACAGGGGGCGGTCTGGCACAGATACGCAGTATTTT	CASSLDRGRSGTDTQYF
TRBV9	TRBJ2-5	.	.	TGTGCCAGCAGCCCGCCGTCAGAGGAGACCCAGTACTTC	CASSPPSEETQYF
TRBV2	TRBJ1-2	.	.	TGTGCCAGCAGTGTAGATGCAGGATCCCCCTATGGCTACACCTTC	CASSVDAGSPYGYTF